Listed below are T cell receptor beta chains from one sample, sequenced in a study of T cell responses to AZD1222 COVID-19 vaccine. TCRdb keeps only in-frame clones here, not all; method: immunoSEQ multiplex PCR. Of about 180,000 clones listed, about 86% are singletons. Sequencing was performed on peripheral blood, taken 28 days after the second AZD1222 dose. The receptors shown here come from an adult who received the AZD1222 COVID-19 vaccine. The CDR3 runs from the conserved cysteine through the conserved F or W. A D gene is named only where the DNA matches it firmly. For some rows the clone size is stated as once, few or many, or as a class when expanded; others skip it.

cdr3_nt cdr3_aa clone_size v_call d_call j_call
TGTGCCAGCAGTGTTAACCCGCTGAACACCGGGGAGCTGTTTTTT CASSVNPLNTGELFF NA TRBV2 NA TRBJ2-2
TGCGCCAGCAGCCAAGATTTGTTGACGGTGAGACGCAGCTCCTACGAGCAGTACTTC CASSQDLLTVRRSSYEQYF many TRBV4-1 NA TRBJ2-7
TGTGCCAGCCTCGGACAGAACTCCTACGAGCAGTACTTC CASLGQNSYEQYF NA TRBV6-5 NA TRBJ2-7
TGTGCCAGCAGCTTCTATACTAGCGGGGGTTGGGAGACCCAGTACTTC CASSFYTSGGWETQYF NA TRBV7-8 TRBD2 TRBJ2-5
TGCGCCAGCAGCCAAGATAAGGGGCAGCCCCAGCATTTT CASSQDKGQPQHF NA TRBV4-3 NA TRBJ1-5
TGCGCCAGCAGCTTGGTAGGATACAATGAGCAGTTCTTC CASSLVGYNEQFF NA TRBV5-1 NA TRBJ2-1
TGTGCCAGCAGCGGGGTCGCGGGGGGGGCGGATACGCAGTATTTT CASSGVAGGADTQYF NA TRBV5-4 TRBD2 TRBJ2-3
TGTGCTAGTGGACCGGGACAGAGCCCTTATACGCAGTATTTT CASGPGQSPYTQYF once TRBV12-5 TRBD1 TRBJ2-3
TGTGCCAGCAGCTTAAGGGGGGGGTTCGAGTATGAGCAGTTCTTC CASSLRGGFEYEQFF NA TRBV11-3 NA TRBJ2-1
TGTGCCAGCAGTGACAGGACGTTCACAGATACGCAGTATTTT CASSDRTFTDTQYF NA TRBV6-2/TRBV6-3 NA TRBJ2-3
TGTGCCAGCAGCCTGAGTATCGGGGGCGTACTCGGAGGCTACACCTTC CASSLSIGGVLGGYTF few TRBV3-1/TRBV3-2 NA TRBJ1-2
TGTGCCAGCAGCTCTTGGGACTTCTCGGGGACTGAAGCTTTCTTT CASSSWDFSGTEAFF NA TRBV14 NA TRBJ1-1
TGTGCCAGCAGCCAAGGTTCTCAAGGGCCTAACTATGGCTACACCTTC CASSQGSQGPNYGYTF NA TRBV3-1/TRBV3-2 NA TRBJ1-2
TGTGCCAGCAGTTTACGTGGAAGCGATGGCTACACCTTC CASSLRGSDGYTF NA TRBV12-3/TRBV12-4 NA TRBJ1-2
TGTGCCAGCAGTCCCCGGGGGGGCGGTAGCAATCAGCCCCAGCATTTT CASSPRGGGSNQPQHF NA TRBV28 NA TRBJ1-5
TGCAGCGTTGGACAGCAAAAAGATCAGCCCCAGCATTTT CSVGQQKDQPQHF NA TRBV29-1 NA TRBJ1-5
TGTGCCAGTAGTTTGGGGCAGGGTTTTTCTCAGCCCCAGCATTTT CASSLGQGFSQPQHF NA TRBV19 NA TRBJ1-5
TGCGCCAGCAGCCTCCCCAACTCTACTCTGGACTACCTAAGCTCCTACAATGAGCAGTTCTTC CASSLPNSTLDYLSSYNEQFF NA TRBV5-1 NA TRBJ2-1
TGTGCCAGCAGCTTAGCTACAGGGGGAACCGGGGAGCTGTTTTTT CASSLATGGTGELFF once TRBV7-2 TRBD1 TRBJ2-2
TGTGCCACCAGTGATGGCAGGGGGTCTAATGAAAAACTGTTTTTT CATSDGRGSNEKLFF few TRBV24-1 TRBD1 TRBJ1-4
TGTGCCAGCAGCTTAGCTGCTAATACCCTATCCTACGAGCAGTACTTC CASSLAANTLSYEQYF NA TRBV7-2 NA TRBJ2-7
TGTGCCAGCAGTGAGGGGCCACGGGTATTGAACACTGAAGCTTTCTTT CASSEGPRVLNTEAFF NA TRBV2 NA TRBJ1-1
TGCAGCGTGGGACAGTATGGCTACACCTTC CSVGQYGYTF NA TRBV29-1 TRBD1 TRBJ1-2
TGTGCCAGCATCCCCGACGGGAACACCGGGGAGCTGTTTTTT CASIPDGNTGELFF NA TRBV6-2/TRBV6-3 NA TRBJ2-2
TGTGCCAGCAGCTCCCAGACAGGGGGCCGTGGCTACACCTTC CASSSQTGGRGYTF NA TRBV7-9 TRBD1 TRBJ1-2
TGTGCCAGCAGTCGGGACCGGGAGGATCAGCCCCAGCATTTT CASSRDREDQPQHF NA TRBV6-5 NA TRBJ1-5
TGTGCCAGCAGCTTAAACTCTGGGGCCAACGTCCTGACTTTC CASSLNSGANVLTF NA TRBV13 NA TRBJ2-6
TGTGCCAGCAGTTATGACAACAGGGGTGAGCAGTTCTTC CASSYDNRGEQFF NA TRBV5-6 TRBD1 TRBJ2-1
TGTGCCAGCAGTTTCGGTCTCAGGGTGAACACTGAAGCTTTCTTT CASSFGLRVNTEAFF NA TRBV6-5 NA TRBJ1-1
TGTGCCAGCAGCCTCCACAGGGGGCGCGGTGGCACTGAAGCTTTCTTT CASSLHRGRGGTEAFF NA TRBV7-2 TRBD1 TRBJ1-1
TGCGCCAGCAGCTTGGACGAAGGCAGGAACACTGAAGCTTTCTTT CASSLDEGRNTEAFF NA TRBV5-1 NA TRBJ1-1
TGTGCCAGCAGCGGGTCGGTCGTGGCTGAAGCTTTCTTT CASSGSVVAEAFF NA TRBV2 NA TRBJ1-1
TGTGCCAGTAGTCCCCCCCCCAGCCTGAACACTGAAGCTTTCTTT CASSPPPSLNTEAFF NA TRBV19 NA TRBJ1-1
TGTGCCAGCAGCTTGAGAGGAGGATACAATGAGCAGTTCTTC CASSLRGGYNEQFF NA TRBV5-4 NA TRBJ2-1
TGTGCCAGCAGCCCACCGGGACTAGCGGGGTCAGATACGCAGTATTTT CASSPPGLAGSDTQYF NA TRBV7-2 TRBD2 TRBJ2-3
TGCAGCGTTGAAACAGGGGGCTACAATGAGCAGTTCTTC CSVETGGYNEQFF NA TRBV29-1 TRBD1 TRBJ2-1
TGTGCCAGCATGGGGGGGGGCTTACAGCCCCAGCATTTT CASMGGGLQPQHF NA TRBV6-5 NA TRBJ1-5
TGTGCCAGCAGCCAAGAAAAGGTATCAGGAAACACCATATATTTT CASSQEKVSGNTIYF NA TRBV3-1/TRBV3-2 NA TRBJ1-3
TGTGCCTGGAGTGTTGCCGGAGACGGGGGCTACACCTTC CAWSVAGDGGYTF NA TRBV30 NA TRBJ1-2
TGTGCCAGCACGTTAGCGGGGGGGCCCGGGAATGAGCAGTTCTTC CASTLAGGPGNEQFF NA TRBV6-5 TRBD2 TRBJ2-1
TGTGCCAGCGGCCCCCTAACGGTGAACACTGAAGCTTTCTTT CASGPLTVNTEAFF NA TRBV9 NA TRBJ1-1
TGTGCCAGCAGCCTTGTAAGCGGACAGGGGAGCACCGGGGAGCTGTTTTTT CASSLVSGQGSTGELFF NA TRBV11-3 TRBD1 TRBJ2-2
TGTGCCTCCCGCCCCGGGGGGGACTACGAGCAGTACTTC CASRPGGDYEQYF few TRBV28 TRBD2 TRBJ2-7
TGTGCCAGCAGTGAAGCGCTAGGAGGGAACGGCTACACCTTC CASSEALGGNGYTF NA TRBV6-1 NA TRBJ1-2
TGTGCCAGCAGTGACCAGGGGAGCTCCTATAATTCACCCCTCCACTTT CASSDQGSSYNSPLHF NA TRBV27 NA TRBJ1-6
TGTGCCAGTAAACTGGGGCAGGGCGGCGGGGAGCTGTTTTTT CASKLGQGGGELFF NA TRBV19 NA TRBJ2-2
TGTGCCAGCAAGCCGGGGGGGGAGAGGCAGCCCCAGCATTTT CASKPGGERQPQHF NA TRBV6-5 NA TRBJ1-5
TGCGCCAGCAGCGCACTTGGGACAACTAACACCGGGGAGCTGTTTTTT CASSALGTTNTGELFF NA TRBV5-1 NA TRBJ2-2
TGTGCCAGCAGTGAACCGGGACAGGGGTGGTTCGGCTACACCTTC CASSEPGQGWFGYTF NA TRBV6-1 TRBD1 TRBJ1-2
TGTGCCAGTACCGGGACAGAAGACTATGGCTACACCTTC CASTGTEDYGYTF few TRBV19 TRBD1 TRBJ1-2
TGTGCCAGCAGCCCCCGACAGGCTCTGAACACTGAAGCTTTCTTT CASSPRQALNTEAFF NA TRBV9 NA TRBJ1-1
TGTGCCAGCAGCTCCGGCCGGGAGGGCCAGGGGTCCTTC CASSSGREGQGSF NA TRBV7-3 NA TRBJ1-2
TGTGCCAGCAGTTTATCGTTTAGGGAGACCCAGTACTTC CASSLSFRETQYF NA TRBV27 NA TRBJ2-5
TGTGCCAGCAGCTTAGCGCGAAGGGGGGGGATCTTCGGCCCTGAAGCTTTCTTT CASSLARRGGIFGPEAFF once TRBV11-1 NA TRBJ1-1
TGTGCCAGCAGTTACTCGGGCGGGGGGGGAAACATTCAGTACTTC CASSYSGGGGNIQYF NA TRBV6-6 TRBD2 TRBJ2-4